The 11 T cell receptor beta chains listed next were all sequenced from one sample in a study of beta chain features in type 1 diabetes. Sequencing targeted expressed TCRB transcripts, as all isolated RNA had been reverse transcribed. Repertoires were generated with immunoSEQ multiplex PCR, while TCRdb's copy carries only in-frame clones and drops some. This sample has tens of thousands of clones; approximately 59% occur once, and the top ten carry 2% to 2.5%. Sequencing used Tregs from blood. The receptors stem from a young woman in good health.

J is TRBJ2-5 and V is TRBV6-5; 8 bases align to TRBD2. After removal of 5 bases from V and 5 bases from J, the junction contained 7 bases not matched to a gene. Per germline, CDR1 MNHEY and CDR2 SVGAGI. The CDR3 loop spans 14 amino acids. CDR3 DNA: TGTGCCAGCAGTCCCGGACTAGCTGGGGAGACCCAGTACTTC. Amino acid sequence: CASSPGLAGETQYF.

V gene TRBV7-9 combines with J gene TRBJ1-2, with TRBD1 matching 7 bases. The CDR3 extends over 15 amino acids. The trim removed 6 bases at V and 0 bases at J, leaving 7 bases unmatched. Per the germline V gene, CDR1 is SEHNR and CDR2 is FQNEAQ (reference sequence). The CDR3 region has the DNA TGTGCCAGCAGTAAAGGGGGCACACCTAACTATGGCTACACCTTC. Translated: CASSKGGTPNYGYTF. The full variable domain, rest sourced from reference TRBV7-9 and TRBJ1-2, is DTGVSQNPRHKITKRGQNVTFRCDPISEHNRLYWYRQTLGQGPEFLTYFQNEAQLEKSRLLSDRFSAERPKGSFSTLEIQRTEQGDSAMYLCASSKGGTPNYGYTFGSGTRLTVV.

This chain links TRBV4-2 with TRBJ2-3; a possible D gene is TRBD2 (6 bases). The germline V and J ends were trimmed by 1 base and 7 bases, with 18 bases remaining between them. Germline-derived CDR1 and CDR2 are LGHNA and YNFKEQ. The CDR3 loop spans 16 amino acids. The CDR3 region is CASSQGDSRGGYTQYF. The CDR3 coding sequence is TGTGCCAGCAGCCAAGGAGATTCGCGGGGCGGGTATACGCAGTATTTT.

The rearrangement links TRBV7-8 to TRBJ2-1; 8 bases are a match to TRBD2. Trimming took 4 bases from V and 6 from J; bases not matched to a gene: 5. The CDR3 runs 14 residues. Germline V CDR1 and CDR2: SGHVS, FQNEAQ. The CDR3 DNA follows: TGTGCCAGCAGCTACGGACTAGCCGGCAATGAGCAGTTCTTC. It yields the protein CASSYGLAGNEQFF.

This sequence joins TRBV4-2 and TRBJ2-1, with TRBD2 matching over 7 bases. The CDR3 length is 15 residues. Germline CDR1 LGHNA, CDR2 YNFKEQ. V was clipped by 6 bases and J by 8 bases; unmatched bases: 13. CDR3 coding DNA: TGTGCCAGCAGTCCTCGACTAGCTTGGGGGGATGAGCAGTTCTTC. The encoded protein is CASSPRLAWGDEQFF.

This clone has only a few counts. This rearrangement joins TRBV5-1 to TRBJ2-1, with a weak D call TRBD2 (5 bases). V lost 0 bases, J lost 0 bases, and 10 bases lay in between. The CDR3 is 16 residues long. Per the germline V gene, CDR1 is SGHRS and CDR2 is YFSETQ. DNA for the CDR3: TGCGCCAGCAGCTTGGTGGCTAGCTACTCCTACAATGAGCAGTTCTTC. Translated: CASSLVASYSYNEQFF. The whole variable domain, filled in from reference TRBV5-1 and TRBJ2-1, reads KAGVTQTPRYLIKTRGQQVTLSCSPISGHRSVSWYQQTPGQGLQFLFEYFSETQRNKGNFPGRFSGRQFSNSRSEMNVSTLELGDSALYLCASSLVASYSYNEQFFGPGTRLTVL.

This clone was found a few times. The V gene is TRBV7-9, the J gene TRBJ1-1; weak D call: TRBD1 (6 bases). Germline CDR1 is SEHNR and CDR2 is FQNEAQ (reference sequence). V was cut by 1 base and J by 3 bases, with 9 bases left in between. This CDR3 spans 14 amino acids. The CDR3 here is CASSLDRADTEAFF. The CDR3 DNA sequence: TGTGCCAGCAGCTTAGACAGGGCGGACACTGAAGCTTTCTTT.

This chain joins TRBV5-1 and TRBJ2-5, with D perhaps TRBD1 (5 bases). The DNA end lines up better with TRBJ2-7; the J call may be wrong. CDR3 length equals 13 residues. From germline, CDR1 is SGHRS and CDR2 YFSETQ. For the CDR3, the DNA is TGCGCCAGCAGCTTCGACAGCTCCTACGAGCAGTACTTC. Its translation is CASSFDSSYEQYF.

The V call is TRBV6-5, the J call TRBJ1-6; perhaps TRBD1 as D (6 bases). CDR1 MNHEY and CDR2 SVGAGI come from the germline V gene. V dropped 8 bases and J dropped 2 bases, with 7 bases sitting between them. The CDR3 runs 13 residues. Here the CDR3 reads CASGGTYNSPLHF. The CDR3 DNA follows: TGTGCCAGCGGGGGCACCTATAATTCACCCCTCCACTTT.

The V call is TRBV5-1, the J call TRBJ2-3, with 8 bases identical to TRBD2. Trimming removed 4 bases from V and 2 bases from J; junction bases left unmatched: 9. Germline V gives CDR1 SGHRS, CDR2 YFSETQ. There are 16 residues in the CDR3. CDR3 nucleotide sequence: TGCGCCAGCAGCCCGACAGCGGGGGTCTTCACAGATACGCAGTATTTT. Translation: CASSPTAGVFTDTQYF.

The chain is built from TRBV7-6 and TRBJ2-1, with D perhaps TRBD1 (5 bases). V lost 1 base and J 5 bases, leaving 12 bases between the germline ends. Germline CDR1 and CDR2: SGHVS and FNYEAQ. The CDR3 length is 15 residues. CDR3 in amino acids: CASSLGQIGDNEQFF. As DNA, the CDR3 is TGTGCCAGCAGCTTAGGCCAGATAGGGGACAATGAGCAGTTCTTC.